This T cell receptor beta chain was recorded in a study of shared clonotypes between healthy human individuals (dated by TCRdb to about 2020). Looking at the study overall: The cohort comprised a couple of women and a few men aged 18 to 49 years. For each donor, CD4 naive and CD4 memory were each run on three plates, CD8 naive on two plates, and CD8 memory on one plate. The study deeply sequenced blood TCR repertoires of roughly five healthy adults to estimate repertoire size and the extent of clonotype sharing between individuals. Different laboratories and diverse techniques were used to prepare libraries and sequence TCR repertoires, to increase sequencing depth and limit assay-specific biases. Between about 0.85 and 9.5 billion PBMCs per donor were obtained by leukapheresis.

CD8 naive samples were CD45RO-negative cells positively selected for CCR7, giving a CD45RA+CCR7+ population that excluded TemRA cells. Healthy HIV-negative adults with no recently reported acute infections or vaccinations were included as donors. Every donor was a Caucasian adult living in Nashville, Tennessee, USA. Blood was collected by leukapheresis, and PBMCs were isolated by Ficoll-Histopaque density gradient centrifugation and then cryopreserved in liquid nitrogen vapor phase. Purity and quantity of every magnetically sorted T cell population were checked by analytical flow cytometry. Each sorted fraction had its genomic DNA isolated and then quantified by UV absorbance on a Nanodrop 2000c. Broader findings and caveats from the paper: Because the study included a small number of donors, the genetic and exposure-history diversity represented was limited. Sampling was limited to blood, and TCR repertoires in tissue likely differ from TCR repertoires in blood. Naive subsets generally had larger estimated clonotype richness than memory subsets did. Compared with non-shared clonotypes, the clonotypes found in all four sorted-subset donors had higher generation probabilities. Even with the large sequencing depth, rarefaction of the sorted-subset datasets indicated that sequencing was incomplete. Based on pairwise subsampling, the degree of clonotype sharing among donors was expected to be affected by sequencing depth. Sharing across several donors was observed for approximately 5% of naive CD4, about 4% of naive CD8, 2% to 2.5% of memory CD4, and roughly 0.4% of memory CD8 clonotypes.

Using the deep immunoSEQ assay, TCR CDR3 regions were amplified from genomic DNA by multiplex PCR. For each cell subset, the extracted genomic DNA was distributed evenly across all wells of several immunoSEQ 96-well plates, and each plate served as one replicate. Each replicate PCR for sorted subsets received around 210 ng genomic DNA, equal to around 32,000 T cell genomes. Purified libraries were measured with a Qubit 3.0 fluorometer, size-checked on a Bioanalyzer 2100, and measured again with the KAPA Library Quantification kit. Every immunoSEQ 96-well plate was sequenced on a separate single-read 150-cycle Illumina NextSeq 550 flow cell. As for how the authors treated the data: Because the immunoSEQ output included only junctional sequences and no quality scores, the filtering could not be the same as the filtering used for full-length reads. To assign V/J genes and CDR3, sequences were annotated using PyIR, a Python wrapper for IgBLAST v1.9, with IMGT germline references. Reads with weak V/J assignments (E-value above 1e-6), missing CDR3, stop codons, out-of-frame junctions, or ambiguous translated residues were removed. V3J clonotypes were defined by identical inferred V gene, J gene, and CDR3 amino acid sequence. To compute the percentage overlap between repertoires, the number of shared unique clonotypes was divided by the size of the smaller repertoire. RTK rarefaction, the Chao1 estimator, and Recon v2.1 estimates of unobserved clonotypes were used to assess repertoire richness. For all TCRbeta clonotypes obtained by the gDNA method from a handful of donors, generation probabilities were computed with OLGA. Here the immuneACCESS table is served through TCRdb, limited to in-frame sequences with V and J called. Missing clones are a known gap in these copies; in checked studies unresolved V genes cover under half, and the rest lacks a known reason. Clonal size and the V and J genes are those of that table, whereas D and trimming came from the DNA. The sample records approximately 810,000 clones, around 93% of which are singletons. In total, the top ten clones hold 24% of the sample.

The V end loses 2 bases and the J end loses 5 bases, and a stretch of 12 bases separates them. CDR1 and CDR2, looked up from the germline V gene, are MNHEY and SVGAGI. The CDR3 measures 14 amino acids from cysteine to phenylalanine. The kept DNA is CDR3 alone, 42 bases in frame from the first base. On this clone itself: Its target antigen remains unknown. No base-level quality is on record; no much larger clone is a single base apart.

This TCR derives from a man in his thirties or forties in good health. Sequencing was performed on naive CD8+ T cells sorted from blood. The sample's cell subset or site label, decoded: CD45RA+CCR7+. The chain was built from TRBV6-5 and TRBJ1-2, with the D gene not clear enough to name. The nucleotide sequence is TGTGCCAGCAGTTACCTGGACGAGTTATATGGCTACACCTTC. The encoded protein is CASSYLDELYGYTF.